Listed below are T cell receptor beta chains from one sample, sequenced in a study of blood T cell repertoires in COVID-19. Assay used: immunoSEQ multiplex PCR; TCRdb lists only in-frame clones, some missing. The repertoire holds fewer than 450,000 clones, around 89% seen once, with around 1.2% in the top ten. The sequenced sample was PBMCs or T cells enriched from blood (not recorded which). The receptors here all came from a woman aged 18-29 years who had recovered from COVID-19. Both conserved end residues are part of each CDR3. A D gene is named only where the DNA matches it firmly. Some rows mark clone size as missing; the rest say once, few, many or name a class of expanded clone.

J: TRBJ1-6; V: TRBV19; D: TRBD1; size: -; DNA: TGTGCCAGTAGTCCACAACTACAGGGGGCAAGATCACCCCTCCACTTT; CDR3: CASSPQLQGARSPLHF
J: TRBJ2-5; V: TRBV7-2; D: TRBD2; size: -; DNA: TGTGCCAGCAGCGCAAGCGGGGGGGCCGTAGAGACCCAGTACTTC; CDR3: CASSASGGAVETQYF
J: TRBJ2-1; V: TRBV18; D: TRBD2; size: -; DNA: TGTGCCAGCTCACCAAGCACTAGCGGGGAATACAATGAGCAGTTCTTC; CDR3: CASSPSTSGEYNEQFF
J: TRBJ1-2; V: TRBV27; D: TRBD1; size: -; DNA: TGTGCCAGCGGGGAGAAGGGGGCTTTTTATGGCTACACCTTC; CDR3: CASGEKGAFYGYTF
J: TRBJ1-4; V: TRBV29-1; D: -; size: few; DNA: TGCAGCGTTGCTCTCTCTAATGAAAAACTGTTTTTT; CDR3: CSVALSNEKLFF
J: TRBJ2-1; V: TRBV2; D: -; size: -; DNA: TGTGCCAGCAGTGTTCCGAATGAGCAGTTCTTC; CDR3: CASSVPNEQFF
J: TRBJ1-3; V: TRBV5-5; D: -; size: -; DNA: TGTGCCAGCACCACCGGGGGGGGGTCTGGAAACACCATATATTTT; CDR3: CASTTGGGSGNTIYF
J: TRBJ1-5; V: TRBV3-1/TRBV3-2; D: -; size: -; DNA: TGTGCCAGCAGCCATAGTCCCAGGGGCAATCAGCCCCAGCATTTT; CDR3: CASSHSPRGNQPQHF
J: TRBJ1-2; V: TRBV5-1; D: -; size: few; DNA: TGCGCCAGCAGCCCAGGACATACTAACTATGGCTACACCTTC; CDR3: CASSPGHTNYGYTF
J: TRBJ2-1; V: TRBV9; D: TRBD2; size: -; DNA: TGTGCCAGCAGCAACCCGAGGACTAGGGGCGGGTATGAGCAGTTCTTC; CDR3: CASSNPRTRGGYEQFF
J: TRBJ1-1; V: TRBV27; D: TRBD1; size: -; DNA: TGTGCCAGCTCGACAGGGTGGAACACTGAAGCTTTCTTT; CDR3: CASSTGWNTEAFF
J: TRBJ2-7; V: TRBV5-1; D: TRBD2; size: -; DNA: TGCGCCAGCAAGGTGTGGGGAGGGGCCTACGAGCAGTACTTC; CDR3: CASKVWGGAYEQYF
J: TRBJ1-1; V: TRBV30; D: -; size: -; DNA: TGTGCCTGGGCGACACGGGACTGGGGCACTGAAGCTTTCTTT; CDR3: CAWATRDWGTEAFF